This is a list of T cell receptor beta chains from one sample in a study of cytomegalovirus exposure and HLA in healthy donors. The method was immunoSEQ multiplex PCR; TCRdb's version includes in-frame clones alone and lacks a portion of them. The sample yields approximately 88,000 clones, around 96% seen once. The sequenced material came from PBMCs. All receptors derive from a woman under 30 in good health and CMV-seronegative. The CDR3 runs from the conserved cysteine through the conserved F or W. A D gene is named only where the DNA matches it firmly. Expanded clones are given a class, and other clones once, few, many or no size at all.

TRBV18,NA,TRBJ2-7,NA,TGTGCCAGCTCACAGAGCCCTAAGTACGAGCAGTACTTC,CASSQSPKYEQYF
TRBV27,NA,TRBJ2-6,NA,TGTGCCAGCAGTCCGAGCCCCTCTGGGGCCAACGTCCTGACTTTC,CASSPSPSGANVLTF
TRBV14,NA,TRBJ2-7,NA,TGTGCCAGCAGCCAGGGGCCCCGTTCCTACGAGCAGTACTTC,CASSQGPRSYEQYF
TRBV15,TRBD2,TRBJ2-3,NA,TGTGCCACCAGCAGGATAGCGGGAGGTTATAGCACAGATACGCAGTATTTT,CATSRIAGGYSTDTQYF
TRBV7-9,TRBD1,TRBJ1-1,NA,TGTGCCAGCAGCACCTTAGACGGACAGGGAAACACTGAAGCTTTCTTT,CASSTLDGQGNTEAFF
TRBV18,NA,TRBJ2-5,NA,TGTGCCAGCTCACGCAGGCCGGCGAGCCAAGAGACCCAGTACTTC,CASSRRPASQETQYF
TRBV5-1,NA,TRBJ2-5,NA,TGCGCCAGCAGCTTGGAGGGACAACAAGAGACCCAGTACTTC,CASSLEGQQETQYF
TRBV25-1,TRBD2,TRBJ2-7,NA,TGTGCCAGCAGTGTATCAGCGGGAGCCACTTACGAGCAGTACTTC,CASSVSAGATYEQYF
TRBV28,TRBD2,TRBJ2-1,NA,TGTGCCACCCTCAGCGGGAGCCGTCTCAATGAGCAGTTCTTC,CATLSGSRLNEQFF
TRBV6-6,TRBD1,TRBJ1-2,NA,TGTGCCAGCAGTTACTCTCCGGGACAGGGGAACTATGGCTACACCTTC,CASSYSPGQGNYGYTF
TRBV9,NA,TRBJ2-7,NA,TGTGCCAGCAGCCAGGGGCTCGATAACTCCTACGAGCAGTACTTC,CASSQGLDNSYEQYF
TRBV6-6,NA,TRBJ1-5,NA,TGTGCCAGCATGATCAGGGGAGGCAATCAGCCCCAGCATTTT,CASMIRGGNQPQHF
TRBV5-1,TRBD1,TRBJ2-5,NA,TGCGCCAGCAGCAAGGGACAGCAAGAGACCCAGTACTTC,CASSKGQQETQYF
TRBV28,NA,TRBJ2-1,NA,TGTGCCAGCAGCGCTAGTTTGCATGAGCAGTTCTTC,CASSASLHEQFF
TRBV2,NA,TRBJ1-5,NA,TGTGCCAGCAGGTGGGAGTATAGCAATCAGCCCCAGCATTTT,CASRWEYSNQPQHF
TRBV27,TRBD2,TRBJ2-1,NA,TGTGCCAGCAGTTTATTGGCGGGAGCCAACAATGAGCAGTTCTTC,CASSLLAGANNEQFF
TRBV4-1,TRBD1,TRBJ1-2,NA,TGCGCCAGCAGCCAAGCCAGGGGGGACTATGGCTACACCTTC,CASSQARGDYGYTF
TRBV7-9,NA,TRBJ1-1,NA,TGTGCCAGCAGCAGCCCCAGGGCAAGGAACACTGAAGCTTTCTTT,CASSSPRARNTEAFF
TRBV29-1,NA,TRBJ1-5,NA,TGCAGCGTTGTAGCCGGCTTCAATCAGCCCCAGCATTTT,CSVVAGFNQPQHF
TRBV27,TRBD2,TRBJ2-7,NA,TGTGCCTCTTCTGGACTAGCCCCAGTTCACGAGCAGTACTTC,CASSGLAPVHEQYF
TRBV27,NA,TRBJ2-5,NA,TGTGCCAGCAGTTTATACGGGGTAGGTCCTGGGGGCGGCCAAGAGACCCAGTACTTC,CASSLYGVGPGGGQETQYF
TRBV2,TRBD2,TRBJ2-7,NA,TGTGCCAGCAGTCGAGACCTGGGAGGGTCCTACGAGCAGTACTTC,CASSRDLGGSYEQYF
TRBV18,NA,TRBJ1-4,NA,TGTGCCAGCTCACGAGAGCGGCTTGGGAGTGAAAAACTGTTTTTT,CASSRERLGSEKLFF
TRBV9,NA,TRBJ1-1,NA,TGTGCCAGCAGCCTTCGAGGCGTGGCTGAAGCTTTCTTT,CASSLRGVAEAFF
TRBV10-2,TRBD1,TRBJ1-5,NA,TGCGCCACTCGACAGGGATGGAATCAGCCCCAGCATTTT,CATRQGWNQPQHF
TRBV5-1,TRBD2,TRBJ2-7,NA,TGCGCCAGCAATGTCCTAGCGGGAGCCTACGAGCAGTACTTC,CASNVLAGAYEQYF
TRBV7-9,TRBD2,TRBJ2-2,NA,TGTGCCAGCAGCCCTAGCGGGAGATATGGGGAGCTGTTTTTT,CASSPSGRYGELFF
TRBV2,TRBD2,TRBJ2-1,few,TGTGCCAGCAGTGAGCGGGAGAGCTCCTACAATGAGCAGTTCTTC,CASSERESSYNEQFF
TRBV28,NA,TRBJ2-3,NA,TGTGCCAGCAGTTTTTCGCTACCTAGCACAGATACGCAGTATTTT,CASSFSLPSTDTQYF
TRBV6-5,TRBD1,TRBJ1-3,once,TGTGCCAGCAGTTACTTCGGGACAGTCTCTGGAAACACCATATATTTT,CASSYFGTVSGNTIYF
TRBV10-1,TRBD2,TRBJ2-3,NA,TGCGCCAGCAGTGTGCTCTCCTCCGGGGGTAGCGGGGCCACAGATACGCAGTATTTT,CASSVLSSGGSGATDTQYF
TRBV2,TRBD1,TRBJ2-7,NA,TGTGCCAGCAGTGAAATATCGGGACAGGCCTACGAGCAGTACTTC,CASSEISGQAYEQYF
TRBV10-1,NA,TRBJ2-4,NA,TGCGCCAGCAGTGAGTCGTCTGTCGGGGGAGCCAAAAACATTCAGTACTTC,CASSESSVGGAKNIQYF